The next 21 T cell receptor beta chains were all read from a single sample in a study of OX40 agonist ivuxolimab in advanced cancers. Library preparation employed the immunoSEQ multiplex PCR assay. The immuneACCESS repertoire file appears here via TCRdb, limited to in-frame rearrangements. These files lack a portion of the clones; in checked studies, under half of the deficit traces to unresolved V genes, and the cause of the others is not known. The sample table shows tens of thousands of clones, and 85% to 90% are seen once. 0.45% to 0.6% of the sample rests with the top ten. The sample consisted of CD4+ or CD8+ T cells sorted from blood, taken in a trial of the OX40 agonist ivuxolimab. Receptors originate from an adult with an advanced solid tumor such as melanoma, head and neck, liver or kidney cancer.

J is TRBJ1-5 and V is TRBV27, with D uncertain. Trimming left V 5 bases short and J 9 bases short, with 23 bases between. Germline lookup yields CDR1 MNHEY and CDR2 SMNVEV (reference sequence). The CDR3 contains 16 residues. The CDR3: CASSTRRTVIVGPQHF. The CDR3 coding sequence is TGTGCCAGCAGTACCCGGCGGACTGTAATTGTTGGGCCCCAGCATTTT.

This rearrangement joins TRBV6-1 to TRBJ2-1, with 7 bases identical to TRBD1. Germline assignment: CDR1 MNHNS and CDR2 SASEGT. J gave up 5 bases and V 7 bases, and 5 bases lay outside the gene matches. The CDR3 is made up of 13 amino acids. This CDR3 is CASIGQADNEQFF. The CDR3 DNA reads as TGTGCCAGCATAGGACAGGCAGACAATGAGCAGTTCTTC.

V and J are TRBV2 and TRBJ2-2; TRBD1 matches 12 bases. This CDR3 region has 16 residues. The germline V gene has CDR1 SNHLY and CDR2 FYNNEI. With 4 bases clipped from V and 7 bases from J, the junction kept 7 bases outside the gene matches. Here the CDR3 reads CASSVGTGGRGGELFF. CDR3 DNA sequence: TGTGCCAGCAGTGTGGGGACAGGGGGCAGGGGCGGGGAGCTGTTTTTT.

The gene calls are TRBV6-5 and TRBJ2-5, with D possibly being TRBD2 (5 bases). The CDR3 contains 14 residues. CDR1 is MNHEY, CDR2 SVGAGI, per germline. Trimming took 4 bases from V and 5 from J, leaving 14 bases between them. The CDR3 nucleotides read TGTGCCAGCAGTTCCATCGGACCGGGGGAGACCCAGTACTTC. Its translation is CASSSIGPGETQYF.

The chain uses TRBV28 and TRBJ2-7; TRBD1 or TRBD2 may be the D gene (5 bases each). V lost 3 bases and J 5 bases, leaving 14 bases between the germline ends. This CDR3 is 14 amino acids long. Germline V gene data show CDR1 as MDHEN and CDR2 as SYDVKM. CDR3 sequence (DNA): TGTGCCAGCAGTTTCCTCCCCCGGGACCACGAGCAGTACTTC. Protein product: CASSFLPRDHEQYF.

V gene TRBV10-3 combines with J gene TRBJ2-3; D is ambiguous. Trimming stripped 5 bases from V and 4 bases from J, with 7 bases between. The CDR3 runs 12 residues. In germline, CDR1 is ENHRY, CDR2 SYGVKD. CDR3 amino acids: CAISPGADTQYF. The CDR3 bases are TGTGCCATCAGTCCTGGTGCAGATACGCAGTATTTT.

The chain couples TRBV2 to TRBJ1-4; unclear D gene. Trimming shortened V by 6 bases and J by 2 bases, and 10 bases separated the two germline ends. The germline CDR1 and CDR2 sequences are SNHLY and FYNNEI. The CDR3 extends over 14 amino acids. The DNA of the CDR3 is TGTGCCAGCAGCGACCGGGCCACTAATGAAAAACTGTTTTTT. Protein sequence: CASSDRATNEKLFF.

This sequence joins TRBV5-6 and TRBJ1-2; no clear D gene. Trimming left V 4 bases short and J 2 bases short, with 9 bases between. CDR1 is SGHDT and CDR2 is YYEEEE in the germline V gene. This CDR3 comprises 13 residues. CDR3 DNA: TGTGCCAGCAGCGCGCGCAGGAACTATGGCTACACCTTC. This encodes CASSARRNYGYTF. The full variable domain, rest sourced from reference TRBV5-6 and TRBJ1-2, is DAGVTQSPTHLIKTRGQQVTLRCSPKSGHDTVSWYQQALGQGPQFIFQYYEEEERQRGNFPDRFSGHQFPNYSSELNVNALLLGDSALYLCASSARRNYGYTFGSGTRLTVV.

This rearrangement joins TRBV6-6 to TRBJ1-5; no clear D. CDR1 and CDR2 from the germline V gene are MNHNY and SVGAGI (reference sequence). Trimming took off 2 bases at V and 4 bases at J, with 6 bases between the two ends. There are 13 residues in the CDR3. CDR3 in DNA: TGTGCCAGCAGTTACGGAGGGAATCAGCCCCAGCATTTT. Its translation: CASSYGGNQPQHF.

J is TRBJ2-5 and V is TRBV2; D may be TRBD2 (7 bases). Germline CDR1 SNHLY, CDR2 FYNNEI. This CDR3 has 19 amino acids. Trimming pared 4 bases from V and 7 bases from J, leaving 31 bases between. The CDR3 loop is CASSVPLVGGLTLPGTQYF. The CDR3 DNA is TGTGCCAGCAGTGTCCCACTAGTGGGGGGGCTAACCCTCCCCGGGACCCAGTACTTC.

This clone was observed a few times. This chain connects TRBV5-1 to TRBJ1-1; D call uncertain. Germline V gene data show CDR1 as SGHRS and CDR2 as YFSETQ. The V gene lost 0 bases and the J gene lost 0 bases, with 9 bases spanning the gap. CDR3 length: 15 amino acids. CDR3 bases: TGCGCCAGCAGCTTGGAAGTGTTACTGAACACTGAAGCTTTCTTT. Translated: CASSLEVLLNTEAFF.

The chain recombines TRBV18 with TRBJ2-5; no clear D. CDR3 length equals 13 residues. Germline V gene sequence: CDR1 KGHSH, CDR2 LQKENI. Trimming took 6 bases from V and 2 from J, leaving 10 bases between them. The CDR3 DNA sequence: TGTGCCAGCTCCCGGGCGGAACAAGAGACCCAGTACTTC. This encodes CASSRAEQETQYF.

The chain employs TRBV27 and TRBJ2-1; D is uncertain. Germline V lookup: CDR1 MNHEY, CDR2 SMNVEV (reference sequence). CDR3 length: 14 residues. V was clipped by 6 bases and J by 7 bases, with 16 bases between them. This chain's CDR3 is CASSRQSPRNEQFF. In DNA, the CDR3 is TGTGCCAGCAGCCGTCAAAGCCCAAGGAATGAGCAGTTCTTC.

This clone was seen only once. The chain employs TRBV19 and TRBJ1-6; D is uncertain. The length of the CDR3 is 13 residues. Germline V CDR1 and CDR2: LNHDA, SQIVND (reference sequence). V was shortened by 7 bases and J by 8 bases, with 12 bases between the two germline ends. DNA of the CDR3: TGTGCCAGTAAAACGGGCTGGGATTCACCCCTCCACTTT. This sequence encodes CASKTGWDSPLHF.

The V call is TRBV28, the J call TRBJ2-7, with 8 bases that match TRBD1. In germline, CDR1 is MDHEN, CDR2 SYDVKM. Trimming cost V 2 bases and J 7 bases; bases outside gene matches: 7. The CDR3 covers 14 residues. The CDR3 region is CASSLRTGSWEQYF. As DNA, the CDR3 is TGTGCCAGCAGTTTACGGACAGGGAGCTGGGAGCAGTACTTC.

The DNA for the CDR3 is TGTGCCAGCAGCGTAAGAGCGGGGGCCAACACCGGGGAGCTGTTTTTT. Translating gives CASSVRAGANTGELFF. The rearrangement joins TRBV9 to TRBJ2-2; 8 nucleotides align to TRBD2. Per the germline V gene, CDR1 is SGDLS and CDR2 is YYNGEE. The junction had 4 bases not matched to a gene; V was cut back by 1 base and J by 2 bases. There are 16 residues in the CDR3.

The chain carries TRBV14 and TRBJ2-5, with 7 bases fitting TRBD1. In germline, CDR1 is SGHDN, CDR2 FVKESK. This CDR3 spans 14 amino acids. The V and J ends lost 1 base and 4 bases, in that order; junction bases with no gene match: 3. The CDR3 DNA sequence: TGTGCCAGCAGCCAAGGACAGGGTGGAGAGACCCAGTACTTC. It translates to CASSQGQGGETQYF.

This chain joins TRBV5-1 and TRBJ1-2; TRBD1 matches at 7 bases. V shed 5 bases and J 2 bases; nucleotides not matched to a gene: 9. The germline V gene encodes CDR1 SGHRS and CDR2 YFSETQ. The CDR3 extends over 15 amino acids. This CDR3 reads CASRQSTGANYGYTF. In DNA, the CDR3 is TGCGCCAGCAGACAAAGCACAGGGGCGAACTATGGCTACACCTTC. Supplemented by reference TRBV5-1 and TRBJ1-2, the full variable domain reads KAGVTQTPRYLIKTRGQQVTLSCSPISGHRSVSWYQQTPGQGLQFLFEYFSETQRNKGNFPGRFSGRQFSNSRSEMNVSTLELGDSALYLCASRQSTGANYGYTFGSGTRLTVV.

In regard to this clone: Compared with germline, one end of the junction differs, possibly owing to a read error. This sequence joins TRBV10-3 and TRBJ2-2, with D hard to call. Germline CDR1 and CDR2: ENHRY and SYGVKD. This CDR3 region has 15 residues. The CDR3 reads CAVSSGQRNPGELFF. The CDR3 nucleotides are TGTGCCGTCAGCTCCGGTCAGAGGAATCCCGGGGAGCTGTTTTTT.

V is TRBV11-3 and J is TRBJ2-2; 10 nucleotides align to TRBD1. Germline CDR1 reads SGHNT; CDR2 reads YENEEA. This CDR3 spans 20 amino acids. The trim removed 1 base at V and 0 bases at J, leaving 11 bases unmatched. CDR3: CASSLGLGQGTGPNTGELFF. The DNA for the CDR3 is TGTGCCAGCAGCTTAGGGTTGGGACAGGGGACCGGACCGAACACCGGGGAGCTGTTTTTT.

The J gene is TRBJ2-7, the V gene TRBV18, with D hard to call. V was shortened by 0 bases and J by 2 bases, with 14 bases between the two germline ends. The CDR3 contains 16 residues. Germline CDR1 is KGHSH and CDR2 is LQKENI. CDR3 sequence: CASSPPGVNNPYEQYF. For the CDR3, the DNA is TGTGCCAGCTCACCACCGGGCGTTAATAATCCCTACGAGCAGTACTTC.